This is a list of T cell receptor beta chains from one sample in a study of beta chain features in type 1 diabetes. Repertoires were generated with immunoSEQ multiplex PCR, while TCRdb's copy carries only in-frame clones and drops some. The sample yields some 660,000 clones, more than 12% seen once. The sample consisted of naive CD4+ T cells from blood. These receptors were obtained from a man between 18 and 29 years old with type 1 diabetes. The CDR3 runs from the conserved cysteine through the conserved F or W. Fields, in order: J gene, V gene, clone size, D gene, CDR3 DNA, CDR3 protein. The D gene is left open where the match is weak. Clone size appears in some rows only: once, few, many, or a class for an expanded clone.

TRBJ1-2 TRBV21-1 NA NA TGTGCCAGCAGCAAAAGACTACAGGCACTCTCCTTC CASSKRLQALSF
TRBJ2-3 TRBV4-2 few TRBD2 TGTGCCAGCAGCCCCAGGACTAGCGGGGGGCCCACAGATACGCAGTATTTT CASSPRTSGGPTDTQYF
TRBJ2-7 TRBV7-9 few NA TGTGCCAGCACCTTACTTAGTTCCTCCTACGAGCAGTACTTC CASTLLSSSYEQYF
TRBJ1-6 TRBV6-6 few NA TGTGCCAGCAGTTACAGCACAGTCATGTGGAATTCACCCCTCCACTTT CASSYSTVMWNSPLHF
TRBJ2-1 TRBV29-1 NA TRBD2 TGCAGCGTTGAAGATCGGGGGGGTAGCTCCTACAATGAGCAGTTCTTC CSVEDRGGSSYNEQFF
TRBJ1-5 TRBV6-1 NA TRBD1 TGTGCCAGCAGTGCGGTCAGGGGGCGGTCGGGCAATCAGCCCCAGCATTTT CASSAVRGRSGNQPQHF
TRBJ2-7 TRBV9 few NA TGTGCCAGCAGCACTACGGGACGGTCGTCCTACGAGCAGTACTTC CASSTTGRSSYEQYF
TRBJ1-1 TRBV6-6 few NA TGTGCCAGCAGCCCCTATCGAGTGAACACTGAAGCTTTCTTT CASSPYRVNTEAFF
TRBJ1-1 TRBV14 few TRBD1 TGTGCCAGCAGCCTATGGGACAGGGGATCCACTGAAGCTTTCTTT CASSLWDRGSTEAFF
TRBJ2-7 TRBV28 NA NA TGTGCCAGCACCCATCACGGGACGTCTTCCTACGAGCAGTACTTC CASTHHGTSSYEQYF
TRBJ2-1 TRBV7-2 NA NA TGTGCCAGCAGCTTATCCGGGCCAACCTCCCCGAATGAGCAGTTCTTC CASSLSGPTSPNEQFF
TRBJ2-7 TRBV29-1 few TRBD2 TGCAGCGTTGAAGATCTCGGGACTAGCGGGACTTACGAGCAGTACTTC CSVEDLGTSGTYEQYF
TRBJ1-1 TRBV7-9 few NA TGTGCCAGCAGCCAACAAGGGACGAACACTGAAGCTTTCTTT CASSQQGTNTEAFF
TRBJ2-2 TRBV5-1 few TRBD1 TGCGCCAGCAGCTTGGACAGGGGGCCGGGGGAGCTGTTTTTT CASSLDRGPGELFF
TRBJ2-3 TRBV11-2 NA NA TGTGCCAGCAGCTTAGCGTTATCGGCAGATACGCAGTATTTT CASSLALSADTQYF
TRBJ1-1 TRBV11-1 NA NA TGTGCCAGCTCCCCTCAAAATGCGGGGCTCCGAGGTGAAGCTTTCTTT CASSPQNAGLRGEAFF
TRBJ1-4 TRBV7-6 NA NA TGTGCCAGCAGCTTGGTTCGAACTGAAAAACTGTTTTTT CASSLVRTEKLFF
TRBJ1-1 TRBV7-3 few NA TGTGCCAGCAGCCTGGCTGGGGGCTTGGCTTTCTTT CASSLAGGLAFF
TRBJ2-1 TRBV7-7 NA NA TGTGCTAGCAGCCCCTCGGGGAATGAGGGGCAGTTCTTC CASSPSGNEGQFF
TRBJ2-5 TRBV18 few NA TGTGCCAGCTCACCCTCTCGGAGCCAAGAGACCCAGTACTTC CASSPSRSQETQYF
TRBJ2-1 TRBV7-9 NA NA TGTGCCAGCAGCTCGTACAGGTCATTTAATCACAATGAGCAGTTCTTC CASSSYRSFNHNEQFF
TRBJ2-3 TRBV6-6 NA NA TGTGCCAGCAGTTGGGAAACGCAGTATTTT CASSWETQYF
TRBJ1-2 TRBV7-9 NA NA TGTGCCAGCAGCTCCCGGGACACCTATGGCTACACCTTC CASSSRDTYGYTF
TRBJ1-5 TRBV30 NA NA TGTGCCTGGAGTGGCGGGGATGGCAATCAGCCCCAGCATTTT CAWSGGDGNQPQHF
TRBJ2-2 TRBV5-4 NA NA TGTGCCAGCGGCACGGGTCCGGAGCGGTCCGGGGAGCTGTTTTTT CASGTGPERSGELFF
TRBJ2-2 TRBV4-2 NA TRBD2 TGTGCCAGCAGCCAATCGAAGGGACTAGCGAACGGGGAGCTGTTTTTT CASSQSKGLANGELFF
TRBJ1-2 TRBV9 few NA TGTGCCAGCAGCGGGGAATGGGACTATGGCTACACCTTC CASSGEWDYGYTF
TRBJ2-7 TRBV7-9 few TRBD1 TGTGCCAGCAGCTTTCCAGGACAGGGCTACGAGCAGTACTTC CASSFPGQGYEQYF
TRBJ1-1 TRBV5-4 few TRBD1 TGTGCCAGCAGCCGGTACAGGGGAGGAACTGAAGCTTTCTTT CASSRYRGGTEAFF
TRBJ2-7 TRBV6-5 few NA TGTGCCAGCAATAAGGAGGCTAGTAGACCCTACGAGCAGTACTTC CASNKEASRPYEQYF
TRBJ2-2 TRBV9 few NA TGTGCCAGCAGCGTGGGAAAGGGTGCCGGGGAGCTGTTTTTT CASSVGKGAGELFF
TRBJ1-1 TRBV4-2 NA NA TGTGCCAGCAGCTTCGGGCAGAGCGCTGAAGCTTTCTTT CASSFGQSAEAFF
TRBJ1-1 TRBV7-9 NA NA TGTGCCAGCAGCTCGAAGCGCACTGAAGCTTTCTTT CASSSKRTEAFF
TRBJ2-1 TRBV25-1 NA NA TGTGCCAGTAAACAGGGAGGGTCCTACAATGAGCAGTTCTTC CASKQGGSYNEQFF
TRBJ2-1 TRBV11-3 NA TRBD2 TGTGCCAGCAGCGGATCCGGGACTAGCGGGAGCAATGAGCAGTTCTTC CASSGSGTSGSNEQFF
TRBJ2-2 TRBV15 few NA TGTGCCACCAGCAGCCCGGACTACCCCAGCGGGGAGCTGTTTTTT CATSSPDYPSGELFF
TRBJ1-1 TRBV29-1 NA NA TGCAGCGCTCAACAATTTTTGAACACTGAAGCTTTCTTT CSAQQFLNTEAFF
TRBJ1-3 TRBV29-1 NA TRBD1 TGCAGCGTTGAGGGACAGGCCTCTGGAAACACCATATATTTT CSVEGQASGNTIYF
TRBJ2-7 TRBV28 few TRBD1 TGTGCCAGCAGTCCGCCCTTGGACAGGGGCTACGAGCAGTACTTC CASSPPLDRGYEQYF
TRBJ2-5 TRBV7-9 NA NA TGTGCCAGCAGCTTAGGAGGAGGATCGGAGACCCAGTACTTC CASSLGGGSETQYF
TRBJ1-2 TRBV2 few TRBD1 TGTGCCAGCGGACAGGGCTATGGCTACACCTTC CASGQGYGYTF
TRBJ2-6 TRBV29-1 few NA TGCAGCGTTGCTTGGGGTCCTGGGGCCAACGTCCTGACTTTC CSVAWGPGANVLTF
TRBJ1-6 TRBV4-3 few NA TGCGCCAGCAGCCCAGACATGCCTTTATTGGGATCCCTCCACTTT CASSPDMPLLGSLHF
TRBJ2-5 TRBV19 few NA TGTGCCAGTAGTGTTGACGGGGAAGAGACCCAGTACTTC CASSVDGEETQYF
TRBJ2-1 TRBV4-3 NA NA TGCGCCAGCAGCCAAGAAGGCCGGGGGCAGTTCTTC CASSQEGRGQFF
TRBJ2-5 TRBV7-9 NA NA TGTGCCAGCAGCTTAATGGCACGGTCTATGGTGACCCAGTACTTC CASSLMARSMVTQYF
TRBJ2-7 TRBV18 few TRBD1 TGTGCCAGCTCACTCTCGGACAGGGGGCTCGAGCAGTACTTC CASSLSDRGLEQYF
TRBJ2-3 TRBV7-9 NA TRBD1 TGTGCCAGCACGACAGGGATGAGCACAGATACGCAGTATTTT CASTTGMSTDTQYF
TRBJ2-3 TRBV7-2 NA NA TGTGCCAGCAGCCCCCAGCTAAGCACAGATACGCAGTATTTT CASSPQLSTDTQYF
TRBJ1-1 TRBV27 few NA TGTGCCAGCAGTTTATGGACGGGAACTGAAGCTTTCTTT CASSLWTGTEAFF
TRBJ1-2 TRBV9 few TRBD1 TGTGCCAGCAGCGCCGTCGGACAGGGAAGAGCCTATGGCTACACCTTC CASSAVGQGRAYGYTF
TRBJ1-1 TRBV28 NA NA TGTGCCAGCGGCATAGAACAAGGGGGGACTGAAGCTTTCTTT CASGIEQGGTEAFF
TRBJ2-7 TRBV7-2 few NA TGTGCCAGCAGCCCTGGACGGAGACTCTACGAGCAGTACTTC CASSPGRRLYEQYF